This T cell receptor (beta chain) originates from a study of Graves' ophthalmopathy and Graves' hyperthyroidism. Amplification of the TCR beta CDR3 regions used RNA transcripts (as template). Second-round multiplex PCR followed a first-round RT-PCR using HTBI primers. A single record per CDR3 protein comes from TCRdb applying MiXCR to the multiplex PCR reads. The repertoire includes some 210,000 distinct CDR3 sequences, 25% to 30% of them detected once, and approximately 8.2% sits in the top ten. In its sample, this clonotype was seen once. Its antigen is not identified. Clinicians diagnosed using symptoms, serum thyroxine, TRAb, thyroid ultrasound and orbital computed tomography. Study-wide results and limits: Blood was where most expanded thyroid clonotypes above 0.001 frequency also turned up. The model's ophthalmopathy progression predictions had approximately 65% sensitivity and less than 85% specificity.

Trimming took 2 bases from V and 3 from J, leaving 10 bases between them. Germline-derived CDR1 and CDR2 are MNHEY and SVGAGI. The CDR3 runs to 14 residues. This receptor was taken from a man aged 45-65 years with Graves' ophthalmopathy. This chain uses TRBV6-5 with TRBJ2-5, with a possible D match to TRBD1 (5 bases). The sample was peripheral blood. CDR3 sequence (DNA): TGTGCCAGCAGTTACAGGCAAGGGGAAGAGACCCAGTACTTC. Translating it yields CASSYRQGEETQYF.